Listed here are 10 T cell receptor beta chains from one sample, sequenced in a study of neurological immune-mediated disorders. MiXCR was run by TCRdb on the 5' RACE reads, yielding one entry per CDR3 protein. The sample includes 45,000 to 60,000 distinct CDR3 sequences, about 2.5% of them seen just once. The sample taken for sequencing was PBMCs. The receptors shown here come from a man aged 50 to 60 with multiple sclerosis.

The table lists this clonotype with many counts. This sequence joins TRBV14 and TRBJ1-2; D remains unclear. With 4 bases removed from V and 8 bases from J, the gap between germline ends came to 11 bases. Germline V lookup: CDR1 SGHDN, CDR2 FVKESK. The length of the CDR3 is 12 residues. CDR3 DNA sequence: TGTGCCAGCAGCCCGGGTCCGTCGGGCTACACCTTC. It specifies CASSPGPSGYTF.

In its sample, this clonotype was seen many times. The V gene is TRBV4-1, the J gene TRBJ2-7, with no clear D. The CDR3 is made up of 15 amino acids. CDR1 and CDR2 from the germline V gene are MGHRA and YSYEKL. V was cut by 1 base and J by 0 bases, with 10 bases left in between. This CDR3 is CASSQGGFRSYEQYF. In DNA, the CDR3 is TGCGCCAGCAGCCAAGGCGGCTTCCGCTCCTACGAGCAGTACTTC.

This clonotype was recorded at least ten times. The chain combines TRBV4-3 with TRBJ2-6, with unresolved D. V lost 0 bases and J lost 0, with 9 bases in between. Germline V gene data show CDR1 as LGHNA and CDR2 as YSLEER. The CDR3 covers 17 residues. In DNA form, the CDR3 reads TGCGCCAGCAGCCAAGATTGGCACCGCTCTGGGGCCAACGTCCTGACTTTC. Its protein is CASSQDWHRSGANVLTF.

This clonotype was observed a few times. This chain joins TRBV27 and TRBJ2-3; 9 bases are shared with TRBD2. CDR1 and CDR2 from the germline V gene are MNHEY and SMNVEV (reference sequence). The CDR3 extends over 13 amino acids. J was trimmed by 6 bases and V by 7 bases; bases with no gene match: 5. CDR3: CASNSGGGDTQYF. The CDR3 bases are TGTGCCAGCAATAGCGGGGGCGGGGATACGCAGTATTTT.

This clonotype was seen repeatedly, ten times or more. The chain carries TRBV6-5 and TRBJ2-7; 9 bases fit TRBD2. Germline values: CDR1 MNHEY, CDR2 SVGAGI. V gave up 5 bases and J gave up 3 bases; unmatched junction bases: 2. This CDR3 contains 13 residues. The CDR3 spells CASSRTSVYEQYF. DNA for the CDR3: TGTGCCAGCAGTCGGACTAGCGTCTACGAGCAGTACTTC.

At least ten counts were recorded for this clonotype. The rearrangement uses TRBV30 and TRBJ1-1; a possible D gene is TRBD1 (6 bases). CDR1 is GTSNPN, CDR2 SVGIG, per germline (reference sequence). The CDR3 is 12 amino acids. V was clipped by 4 bases and J by 4 bases, with 10 bases between them. The chain's CDR3 is CAWTGGGTEAFF. The CDR3, as DNA: TGTGCCTGGACGGGAGGGGGCACTGAAGCTTTCTTT.

There are many counts of this clonotype. The gene calls are TRBV2 and TRBJ2-7; 8 bases are shared with TRBD1. The CDR3 contains 14 residues. Trimming at V came to 7 bases and at J to 2 bases, leaving 7 bases not matched to a gene. The germline CDR1 and CDR2 sequences are SNHLY and FYNNEI. As DNA, the CDR3 is TGTGCCAGCATAGGGCAACAGGGGGCCTACGAGCAGTACTTC. It translates to CASIGQQGAYEQYF.

This clonotype appeared many times. The chain carries TRBV7-2 and TRBJ2-7; TRBD2 matches at 14 bases. Losses at the gene ends were 5 bases for V and 3 bases for J; bases not matched to a gene: 6. Per the germline V gene, CDR1 is SGHTA and CDR2 is FQGNSA. The CDR3 contains 16 residues. In DNA form, the CDR3 reads TGTGCCAGCAGCAAGACTAGCGGGGGGGCCTTCTACGAGCAGTACTTC. This translates into CASSKTSGGAFYEQYF.

At least ten counts were recorded for this clonotype. This chain joins TRBV12-3 or TRBV12-4 and TRBJ2-1; a weak D match, TRBD2 (5 bases). This CDR3 contains 16 residues. Deletions cut 3 bases from V and 0 bases from J, with 12 bases between. DNA of the CDR3: TGTGCCAGCAGTTTCAGAGGGCTTAACTCCTACAATGAGCAGTTCTTC. Translating gives CASSFRGLNSYNEQFF.

This clonotype appeared many times. The J gene is TRBJ2-1, the V gene TRBV5-6; 12 bases agree with TRBD2. Germline V gene data show CDR1 as SGHDT and CDR2 as YYEEEE. The J segment lost 7 bases and the V segment lost 4 bases, leaving 9 bases of the junction unmatched. The CDR3 spans 16 residues. The CDR3 spells CASSPVLAGGGNEQFF. The CDR3 DNA follows: TGTGCCAGCAGCCCGGTACTAGCGGGGGGTGGTAATGAGCAGTTCTTC.